A selection of T cell receptor beta chains follows, all from one sample in a study of T cell responses to AZD1222 COVID-19 vaccine. Sequencing was performed with immunoSEQ multiplex PCR; in TCRdb, only in-frame clones are kept and a portion is missing. Of around 130,000 clones listed, about 94% are singletons. The source was peripheral blood, collected on day 0 of AZD1222 vaccination. The source is an adult in good health. Each CDR3 is given with its conserved first and last residue. A D gene is named only where the DNA matches it firmly. Clone size is shown for a subset of rows, as once, few, many or a class of expanded clone.

d_call: NA; clone_size: NA; j_call: TRBJ2-1; v_call: TRBV10-2; cdr3_aa: CASSGRRNNEQFF; cdr3_nt: TGCGCCAGCTCGGGACGCAGAAACAATGAGCAGTTCTTC
d_call: NA; clone_size: NA; j_call: TRBJ1-2; v_call: TRBV7-9; cdr3_aa: CASRSEGYNYGYTF; cdr3_nt: TGTGCCAGCAGATCCGAAGGCTATAACTATGGCTACACCTTC
d_call: NA; clone_size: NA; j_call: TRBJ1-1; v_call: TRBV2; cdr3_aa: CAGARGNTEAFF; cdr3_nt: TGTGCCGGTGCTCGCGGGAACACTGAAGCTTTCTTT
d_call: TRBD1; clone_size: NA; j_call: TRBJ2-5; v_call: TRBV6-5; cdr3_aa: CASTNDRAETQYF; cdr3_nt: TGTGCCAGCACCAACGACAGGGCTGAGACCCAGTACTTC
d_call: NA; clone_size: NA; j_call: TRBJ2-7; v_call: TRBV5-1; cdr3_aa: CASSFEGPYEQYF; cdr3_nt: TGCGCCAGCAGCTTTGAGGGGCCCTACGAGCAGTACTTC
d_call: NA; clone_size: NA; j_call: TRBJ1-1; v_call: TRBV7-9; cdr3_aa: CASSSAGGAFF; cdr3_nt: TGTGCCAGCAGCTCAGCTGGAGGAGCTTTCTTT
d_call: NA; clone_size: NA; j_call: TRBJ1-2; v_call: TRBV11-2; cdr3_aa: CASKARTPYGYTF; cdr3_nt: TGTGCCAGCAAGGCCCGAACCCCCTATGGCTACACCTTC
d_call: TRBD2; clone_size: once; j_call: TRBJ2-1; v_call: TRBV7-3; cdr3_aa: CASSTGVAGAYNEQFF; cdr3_nt: TGTGCCAGCAGCACTGGGGTAGCGGGAGCCTACAATGAGCAGTTCTTC
d_call: NA; clone_size: NA; j_call: TRBJ1-5; v_call: TRBV19; cdr3_aa: CASSIGVRAINQPQHF; cdr3_nt: TGTGCCAGTAGTATAGGTGTCAGGGCAATTAATCAGCCCCAGCATTTT
d_call: TRBD2; clone_size: NA; j_call: TRBJ2-1; v_call: TRBV3-1/TRBV3-2; cdr3_aa: CASSPRKGLAPYNEQFF; cdr3_nt: TGTGCCAGCAGCCCCCGAAAGGGACTAGCCCCGTACAATGAGCAGTTCTTC
d_call: NA; clone_size: NA; j_call: TRBJ2-2; v_call: TRBV6-5; cdr3_aa: CASSSGAGTGELFF; cdr3_nt: TGTGCCAGCAGTTCCGGGGCTGGTACCGGGGAGCTGTTTTTT
d_call: TRBD1; clone_size: NA; j_call: TRBJ1-1; v_call: TRBV5-6; cdr3_aa: CASSLRGLGTEAFF; cdr3_nt: TGTGCCAGCAGCTTGAGGGGGCTTGGCACTGAAGCTTTCTTT
d_call: TRBD1; clone_size: NA; j_call: TRBJ1-2; v_call: TRBV6-5; cdr3_aa: CASSFNVQGNYGYTF; cdr3_nt: TGTGCCAGCAGTTTCAACGTACAGGGGAACTATGGCTACACCTTC
d_call: TRBD2; clone_size: NA; j_call: TRBJ2-1; v_call: TRBV7-9; cdr3_aa: CASSLGWTSGKVDEQFF; cdr3_nt: TGTGCCAGCAGCTTAGGGTGGACTAGCGGGAAGGTTGATGAGCAGTTCTTC
d_call: NA; clone_size: once; j_call: TRBJ2-1; v_call: TRBV7-2; cdr3_aa: CASTFRHEQFF; cdr3_nt: TGTGCCAGCACCTTTCGCCATGAGCAGTTCTTC
d_call: TRBD1; clone_size: NA; j_call: TRBJ1-4; v_call: TRBV19; cdr3_aa: CASQGQGSGEKLFF; cdr3_nt: TGTGCCAGCCAGGGACAGGGGTCCGGGGAAAAACTGTTTTTT
d_call: NA; clone_size: few; j_call: TRBJ2-2; v_call: TRBV4-2; cdr3_aa: CASSQDNVNTGELFF; cdr3_nt: TGTGCCAGCAGCCAAGATAACGTGAACACCGGGGAGCTGTTTTTT
d_call: TRBD2; clone_size: NA; j_call: TRBJ2-7; v_call: TRBV4-3; cdr3_aa: CASSQLPGGDEQYF; cdr3_nt: TGCGCCAGCAGCCAATTACCGGGGGGTGACGAGCAGTACTTC
d_call: TRBD2; clone_size: NA; j_call: TRBJ2-5; v_call: TRBV5-1; cdr3_aa: CASSLTSGAPHETQYF; cdr3_nt: TGCGCCAGCAGCTTGACTAGCGGGGCCCCCCACGAGACCCAGTACTTC
d_call: NA; clone_size: NA; j_call: TRBJ1-1; v_call: TRBV5-1; cdr3_aa: CASSLWGDTEAFF; cdr3_nt: TGCGCCAGCAGCTTGTGGGGGGACACTGAAGCTTTCTTT
d_call: NA; clone_size: NA; j_call: TRBJ1-3; v_call: TRBV30; cdr3_aa: CAWRGTGNTIYF; cdr3_nt: TGTGCCTGGAGGGGGACAGGAAACACCATATATTTT
d_call: NA; clone_size: NA; j_call: TRBJ2-7; v_call: TRBV28; cdr3_aa: CASSRVTYEQYF; cdr3_nt: TGTGCCAGCAGCAGGGTTACCTACGAGCAGTACTTC
d_call: NA; clone_size: NA; j_call: TRBJ1-2; v_call: TRBV28; cdr3_aa: CASSTGWRGYTF; cdr3_nt: TGTGCCAGCAGTACGGGGTGGAGGGGCTACACCTTC